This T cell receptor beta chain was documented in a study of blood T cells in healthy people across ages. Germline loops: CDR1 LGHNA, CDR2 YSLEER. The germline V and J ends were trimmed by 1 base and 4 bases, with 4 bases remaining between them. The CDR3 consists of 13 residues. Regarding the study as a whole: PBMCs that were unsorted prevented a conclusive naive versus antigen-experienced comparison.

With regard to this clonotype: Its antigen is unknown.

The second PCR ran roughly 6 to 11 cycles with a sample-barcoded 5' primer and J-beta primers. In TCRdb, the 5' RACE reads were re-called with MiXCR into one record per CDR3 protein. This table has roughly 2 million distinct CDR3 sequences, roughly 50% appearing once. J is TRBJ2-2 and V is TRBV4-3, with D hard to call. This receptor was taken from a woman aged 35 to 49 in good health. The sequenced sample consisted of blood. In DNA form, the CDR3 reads TGCGCCAGCAGCCAAGGTACCACCGGGGAGCTGTTTTTT. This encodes CASSQGTTGELFF.